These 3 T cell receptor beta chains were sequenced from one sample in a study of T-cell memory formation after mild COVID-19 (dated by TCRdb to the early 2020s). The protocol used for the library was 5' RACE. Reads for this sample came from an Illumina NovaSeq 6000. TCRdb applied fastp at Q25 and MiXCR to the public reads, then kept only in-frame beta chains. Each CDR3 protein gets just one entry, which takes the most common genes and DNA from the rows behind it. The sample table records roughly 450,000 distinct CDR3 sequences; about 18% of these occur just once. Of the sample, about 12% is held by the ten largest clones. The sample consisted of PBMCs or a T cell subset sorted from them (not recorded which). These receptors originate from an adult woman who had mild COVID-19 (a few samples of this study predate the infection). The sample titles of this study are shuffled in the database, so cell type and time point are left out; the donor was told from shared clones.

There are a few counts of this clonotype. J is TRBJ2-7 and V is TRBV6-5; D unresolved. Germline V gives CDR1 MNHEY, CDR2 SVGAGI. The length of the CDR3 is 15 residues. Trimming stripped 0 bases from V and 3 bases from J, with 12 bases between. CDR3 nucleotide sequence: TGTGCCAGCAGTTACTCGAAAACGGTGATCTACGAGCAGTACTTC. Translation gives CASSYSKTVIYEQYF.

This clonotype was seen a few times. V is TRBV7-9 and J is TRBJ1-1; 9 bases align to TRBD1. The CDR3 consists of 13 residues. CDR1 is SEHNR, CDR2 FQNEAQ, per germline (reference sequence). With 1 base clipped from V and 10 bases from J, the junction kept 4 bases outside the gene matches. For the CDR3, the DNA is TGTGCCAGCAGCTTAGGGACAGGGGAGGGAGCTTTCTTT. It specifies CASSLGTGEGAFF. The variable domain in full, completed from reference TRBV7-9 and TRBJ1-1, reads DTGVSQNPRHKITKRGQNVTFRCDPISEHNRLYWYRQTLGQGPEFLTYFQNEAQLEKSRLLSDRFSAERPKGSFSTLEIQRTEQGDSAMYLCASSLGTGEGAFFGQGTRLTVV.

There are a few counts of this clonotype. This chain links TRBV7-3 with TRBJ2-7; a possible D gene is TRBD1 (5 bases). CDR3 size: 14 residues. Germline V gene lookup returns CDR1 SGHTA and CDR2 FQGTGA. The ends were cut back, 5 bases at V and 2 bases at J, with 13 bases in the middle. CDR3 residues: CASSRGGGTYEQYF. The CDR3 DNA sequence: TGTGCCAGCAGCAGGGGTGGCGGTACCTACGAGCAGTACTTC.